This TCR beta chain was documented in a study of blood T cell repertoires in COVID-19. The data were produced by immunoSEQ multiplex PCR, yet TCRdb's version contains in-frame clones alone and is incomplete. The table records over 95,000 clones, 85% of them present only once. Looked up from germline, CDR1 is SGHTA and CDR2 is FQGNSA. V was pared by 2 bases and J by 4 bases, with 5 bases of the junction left unmatched. The CDR3 length is 15 residues. The chain employs TRBV7-2 and TRBJ1-1, with 9 positions matching TRBD1. Sequenced material: peripheral blood. This receptor was taken from a human donor in a cohort sampled during active COVID-19. The CDR3 protein is CASSLFLGQGTEAFF. The CDR3 DNA reads TGTGCCAGCAGCTTATTTTTGGGACAGGGCACTGAAGCTTTCTTT.